This T cell receptor (beta chain) was obtained from a study of blood T cell repertoires in COVID-19. Study overall: The study drew acute and convalescent COVID-19 samples from the United States, Italy and Spain.

TCRdb keeps only in-frame clones here, not all; method: immunoSEQ multiplex PCR. The table has under 300,000 clones, more than 65% seen once. Germline-derived CDR1 and CDR2 are SGDLS and YYNGEE. The CDR3 contains 16 residues. V shed 0 bases and J shed 7 bases, with 14 bases lying between them. The sequence derives from a middle-aged man who had recovered from COVID-19. The material sequenced was peripheral blood. The rearrangement joins TRBV9 to TRBJ1-6; D unresolved. CDR3 region: CASSVGRNPSNSPLHF. The DNA of the CDR3 is TGTGCCAGCAGCGTAGGGAGGAACCCTTCGAATTCACCCCTCCACTTT.